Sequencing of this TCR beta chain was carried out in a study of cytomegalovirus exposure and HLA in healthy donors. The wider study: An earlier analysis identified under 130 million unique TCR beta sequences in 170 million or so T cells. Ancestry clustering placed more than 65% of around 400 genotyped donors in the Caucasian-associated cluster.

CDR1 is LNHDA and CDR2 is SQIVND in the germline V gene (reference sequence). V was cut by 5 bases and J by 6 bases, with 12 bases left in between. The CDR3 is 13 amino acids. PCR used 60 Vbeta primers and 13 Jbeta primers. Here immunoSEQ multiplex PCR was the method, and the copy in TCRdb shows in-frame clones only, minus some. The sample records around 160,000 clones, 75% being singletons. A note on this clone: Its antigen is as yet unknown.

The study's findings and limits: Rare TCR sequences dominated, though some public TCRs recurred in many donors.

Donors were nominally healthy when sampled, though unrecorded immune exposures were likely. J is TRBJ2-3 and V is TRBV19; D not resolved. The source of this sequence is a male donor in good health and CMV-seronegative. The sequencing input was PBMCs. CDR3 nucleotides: TGTGCCAGTAGTCCCCAAACTCGGGATACGCAGTATTTT. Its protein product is CASSPQTRDTQYF.